The rows below give T cell receptor beta chains drawn from one sample of a study of cytomegalovirus exposure and HLA in healthy donors. The method was immunoSEQ multiplex PCR; TCRdb's version includes in-frame clones alone and lacks a portion of them. The repertoire holds roughly 49,000 clones, with nearly 95% as singletons. The sample was PBMCs. The receptors originated from a woman aged 18-30 years in good health and CMV-seropositive. Both conserved end residues are part of each CDR3. D genes are given only for firm matches. Clone size is shown for a subset of rows, as once, few, many or a class of expanded clone.

CDR3 protein: CASSLAGPDTQYF
CDR3 DNA: TGTGCCAGCAGCTTAGCTGGCCCAGATACGCAGTATTTT
clone size: NA
D gene: NA
J gene: TRBJ2-3
V gene: TRBV7-9

CDR3 protein: CASRSGQGENTEAFF
CDR3 DNA: TGTGCCAGCAGATCCGGACAGGGTGAGAACACTGAAGCTTTCTTT
clone size: NA
D gene: TRBD1
J gene: TRBJ1-1
V gene: TRBV7-9

CDR3 protein: CASRLQGVGYNEQFF
CDR3 DNA: TGTGCCAGCAGACTTCAGGGGGTGGGCTACAATGAGCAGTTCTTC
clone size: once
D gene: TRBD1
J gene: TRBJ2-1
V gene: TRBV27

CDR3 protein: CSVEDSGLAPGVENIQYF
CDR3 DNA: TGCAGCGTTGAAGATTCAGGACTAGCGCCCGGGGTCGAGAACATTCAGTACTTC
clone size: NA
D gene: TRBD2
J gene: TRBJ2-4
V gene: TRBV29-1

CDR3 protein: CASSLWGTGGYEQYF
CDR3 DNA: TGTGCCAGCAGTTTATGGGGGACAGGGGGCTACGAGCAGTACTTC
clone size: NA
D gene: TRBD1
J gene: TRBJ2-7
V gene: TRBV27

CDR3 protein: CASSRLAGGLMDTQYF
CDR3 DNA: TGTGCCAGCAGCCGTCTAGCGGGAGGGCTCATGGATACGCAGTATTTT
clone size: NA
D gene: TRBD2
J gene: TRBJ2-3
V gene: TRBV27

CDR3 protein: CASRASGTSGRSSYEQYF
CDR3 DNA: TGTGCCAGCAGAGCCTCCGGGACTAGCGGGAGGAGCTCCTACGAGCAGTACTTC
clone size: NA
D gene: TRBD2
J gene: TRBJ2-7
V gene: TRBV2

CDR3 protein: CASSQTSGRVYNEQFF
CDR3 DNA: TGCGCCAGCAGCCAAACTAGCGGGAGGGTCTACAATGAGCAGTTCTTC
clone size: NA
D gene: TRBD2
J gene: TRBJ2-1
V gene: TRBV4-3

CDR3 protein: CASSQIQGIGGESSYKETQYF
CDR3 DNA: TGTGCCAGCTCCCAAATTCAGGGGATAGGCGGAGAAAGCTCCTACAAAGAGACCCAGTACTTC
clone size: NA
D gene: NA
J gene: TRBJ2-5
V gene: TRBV18

CDR3 protein: CASTDRPHYEQYF
CDR3 DNA: TGTGCCAGCACCGACAGGCCCCACTACGAGCAGTACTTC
clone size: NA
D gene: NA
J gene: TRBJ2-7
V gene: TRBV6-5

CDR3 protein: CASSYRTLTGELFF
CDR3 DNA: TGTGCCAGCAGTTACAGGACACTAACCGGGGAGCTGTTTTTT
clone size: NA
D gene: NA
J gene: TRBJ2-2
V gene: TRBV6-5

CDR3 protein: CASSSGLAGDSPHNEQFF
CDR3 DNA: TGTGCCAGCAGCTCGGGACTAGCGGGAGATAGTCCCCACAATGAGCAGTTCTTC
clone size: NA
D gene: TRBD2
J gene: TRBJ2-1
V gene: TRBV11-3

CDR3 protein: CASSSSKAGSLFSRLFF
CDR3 DNA: TGTGCCAGCAGCTCCTCAAAAGCGGGATCTCTATTTTCAAGGTTGTTCTTC
clone size: NA
D gene: TRBD2
J gene: TRBJ2-1
V gene: TRBV7-3

CDR3 protein: CASLAGAGELFF
CDR3 DNA: TGTGCCAGTCTAGCGGGAGCTGGGGAGCTGTTTTTT
clone size: NA
D gene: TRBD2
J gene: TRBJ2-2
V gene: TRBV19

CDR3 protein: CSVGTGRETQYF
CDR3 DNA: TGCAGCGTTGGGACAGGAAGAGAGACCCAGTACTTC
clone size: NA
D gene: TRBD1
J gene: TRBJ2-5
V gene: TRBV29-1

CDR3 protein: CASGTGSYNEQFF
CDR3 DNA: TGTGCCAGCGGCACAGGCTCCTACAATGAGCAGTTCTTC
clone size: NA
D gene: NA
J gene: TRBJ2-1
V gene: TRBV4-2

CDR3 protein: CASSPSRGGRGINEQFF
CDR3 DNA: TGCGCCAGCAGCCCCTCCCGGGGAGGGAGGGGTATCAATGAGCAGTTCTTC
clone size: NA
D gene: TRBD2
J gene: TRBJ2-1
V gene: TRBV5-1

CDR3 protein: CASSGGLAAYNEQFF
CDR3 DNA: TGCGCCAGCAGCGGGGGACTAGCGGCCTACAATGAGCAGTTCTTC
clone size: NA
D gene: TRBD2
J gene: TRBJ2-1
V gene: TRBV5-1

CDR3 protein: CASSVQGAREKLFF
CDR3 DNA: TGTGCCAGCAGTGTACAGGGGGCAAGGGAAAAACTGTTTTTT
clone size: NA
D gene: TRBD1
J gene: TRBJ1-4
V gene: TRBV6-5

CDR3 protein: CASAPGQVVETQYF
CDR3 DNA: TGTGCCAGCGCCCCGGGACAGGTGGTAGAGACCCAGTACTTC
clone size: NA
D gene: TRBD1
J gene: TRBJ2-5
V gene: TRBV28

CDR3 protein: CASSLLVGGGTTDTQYF
CDR3 DNA: TGCGCCAGCAGCTTGTTGGTTGGCGGGGGAACCACAGATACGCAGTATTTT
clone size: once
D gene: TRBD2
J gene: TRBJ2-3
V gene: TRBV5-1

CDR3 protein: CASRATGPSYEQYF
CDR3 DNA: TGTGCCAGCAGAGCGACAGGACCTTCCTACGAGCAGTACTTC
clone size: NA
D gene: NA
J gene: TRBJ2-7
V gene: TRBV28

CDR3 protein: CATSSRLAGTYNEQFF
CDR3 DNA: TGTGCCACCAGCAGTAGATTAGCGGGTACCTACAATGAGCAGTTCTTC
clone size: NA
D gene: TRBD2
J gene: TRBJ2-1
V gene: TRBV15

CDR3 protein: CASSIDGTGRGETQYF
CDR3 DNA: TGTGCCAGTAGTATAGATGGGACAGGGAGGGGGGAGACCCAGTACTTC
clone size: NA
D gene: TRBD1
J gene: TRBJ2-5
V gene: TRBV19

CDR3 protein: CASSPGTARGASGNTIYF
CDR3 DNA: TGCGCCAGCAGCCCCGGGACAGCGAGAGGGGCCTCTGGAAACACCATATATTTT
clone size: NA
D gene: TRBD1
J gene: TRBJ1-3
V gene: TRBV4-1

CDR3 protein: CASSLAGTGSSHEQYF
CDR3 DNA: TGCGCCAGCAGCTTGGCCGGGACAGGGAGTTCTCACGAGCAGTACTTC
clone size: NA
D gene: TRBD1
J gene: TRBJ2-7
V gene: TRBV5-1

CDR3 protein: CASSQDTGQGVYYGYTF
CDR3 DNA: TGTGCCAGCAGCCAAGATACAGGACAGGGGGTGTACTATGGCTACACCTTC
clone size: NA
D gene: TRBD1
J gene: TRBJ1-2
V gene: TRBV14

CDR3 protein: CASSLGTEFLNEQFF
CDR3 DNA: TGTGCCAGCAGCTTAGGGACAGAGTTTCTAAATGAGCAGTTCTTC
clone size: NA
D gene: NA
J gene: TRBJ2-1
V gene: TRBV11-2

CDR3 protein: CASSLSGSSYNEQFF
CDR3 DNA: TGTGCCAGCAGCTTAAGCGGGAGCTCCTACAATGAGCAGTTCTTC
clone size: NA
D gene: TRBD2
J gene: TRBJ2-1
V gene: TRBV11-2

CDR3 protein: CATNPPAGVSPGNEQFF
CDR3 DNA: TGTGCCACCAACCCCCCAGCGGGAGTTTCCCCGGGCAATGAGCAGTTCTTC
clone size: NA
D gene: TRBD2
J gene: TRBJ2-1
V gene: TRBV28

CDR3 protein: CAWSVSASFTYNEQFF
CDR3 DNA: TGTGCCTGGAGTGTGAGCGCTTCGTTCACCTACAATGAGCAGTTCTTC
clone size: NA
D gene: NA
J gene: TRBJ2-1
V gene: TRBV30

CDR3 protein: CASSEQGGNTIYF
CDR3 DNA: TGTGCCAGCAGTGAACAGGGTGGAAACACCATATATTTT
clone size: NA
D gene: NA
J gene: TRBJ1-3
V gene: TRBV6-1

CDR3 protein: CASARDTGENYGYTF
CDR3 DNA: TGTGCCAGCGCAAGGGACACAGGAGAGAACTATGGCTACACCTTC
clone size: once
D gene: NA
J gene: TRBJ1-2
V gene: TRBV7-2

CDR3 protein: CASTTRPSVNEQYF
CDR3 DNA: TGTGCCAGCACCACCAGGCCCTCCGTAAACGAGCAGTACTTC
clone size: few
D gene: NA
J gene: TRBJ2-7
V gene: TRBV6-6

CDR3 protein: CSVPRDTGTGLSGYTF
CDR3 DNA: TGCAGCGTCCCAAGGGACACCGGGACAGGACTAAGTGGCTACACCTTC
clone size: NA
D gene: TRBD1
J gene: TRBJ1-2
V gene: TRBV29-1

CDR3 protein: CASSPSSGRLGETQYF
CDR3 DNA: TGTGCCAGCAGCCCCAGTAGCGGGAGGTTGGGGGAGACCCAGTACTTC
clone size: NA
D gene: TRBD2
J gene: TRBJ2-5
V gene: TRBV5-4

CDR3 protein: CSARGPPIYEQYF
CDR3 DNA: TGCAGCGCGAGGGGGCCGCCGATATACGAGCAGTACTTC
clone size: NA
D gene: TRBD1
J gene: TRBJ2-7
V gene: TRBV29-1

CDR3 protein: CAWKWEFGGKSSYNSPLHF
CDR3 DNA: TGTGCCTGGAAATGGGAATTCGGGGGAAAAAGCTCCTATAATTCACCCCTCCACTTT
clone size: NA
D gene: NA
J gene: TRBJ1-6
V gene: TRBV30

CDR3 protein: CSVGQGANQPQHF
CDR3 DNA: TGCAGCGTAGGACAGGGGGCTAATCAGCCCCAGCATTTT
clone size: NA
D gene: TRBD1
J gene: TRBJ1-5
V gene: TRBV29-1

CDR3 protein: CASSEDRGPTEAFF
CDR3 DNA: TGTGCCAGCAGCGAAGACAGGGGGCCCACTGAAGCTTTCTTT
clone size: NA
D gene: TRBD1
J gene: TRBJ1-1
V gene: TRBV7-2

CDR3 protein: CASSLQLTSGELRSYEQYF
CDR3 DNA: TGTGCCAGCAGTTTACAACTTACTAGCGGGGAACTTCGTTCCTACGAGCAGTACTTC
clone size: once
D gene: TRBD2
J gene: TRBJ2-7
V gene: TRBV28

CDR3 protein: CALTPDRNTGELFF
CDR3 DNA: TGTGCCCTCACCCCGGACAGGAACACCGGGGAGCTGTTTTTT
clone size: NA
D gene: NA
J gene: TRBJ2-2
V gene: TRBV6-1

CDR3 protein: CASSTQAEAFF
CDR3 DNA: TGTGCCAGTAGCACACAGGCTGAAGCTTTCTTT
clone size: NA
D gene: NA
J gene: TRBJ1-1
V gene: TRBV19

CDR3 protein: CATSSGSVAKNIQYF
CDR3 DNA: TGTGCCACCAGCAGCGGGAGCGTGGCCAAAAACATTCAGTACTTC
clone size: NA
D gene: NA
J gene: TRBJ2-4
V gene: TRBV15

CDR3 protein: CSVRIPGQGYTEAFF
CDR3 DNA: TGCAGCGTTCGCATTCCCGGACAGGGGTACACTGAAGCTTTCTTT
clone size: NA
D gene: TRBD1
J gene: TRBJ1-1
V gene: TRBV29-1

CDR3 protein: CAWSPGTDTQYF
CDR3 DNA: TGTGCCTGGAGTCCAGGGACAGATACGCAGTATTTT
clone size: NA
D gene: NA
J gene: TRBJ2-3
V gene: TRBV30

CDR3 protein: CASAGTAGTSGRNEQFF
CDR3 DNA: TGTGCCAGTGCCGGGACAGCCGGGACTAGCGGGAGGAATGAGCAGTTCTTC
clone size: NA
D gene: TRBD2
J gene: TRBJ2-1
V gene: TRBV19

CDR3 protein: CASSAPGPATGELFF
CDR3 DNA: TGTGCCAGCAGCGCACCGGGTCCCGCCACCGGGGAGCTGTTTTTT
clone size: NA
D gene: NA
J gene: TRBJ2-2
V gene: TRBV2

CDR3 protein: CASSPYPEVYEQYF
CDR3 DNA: TGTGCCAGCAGTCCTTATCCCGAAGTCTATGAGCAGTACTTC
clone size: NA
D gene: NA
J gene: TRBJ2-7
V gene: TRBV28

CDR3 protein: CATSRGDRFTYEQYF
CDR3 DNA: TGTGCCACCAGCAGAGGAGACAGGTTTACCTACGAGCAGTACTTC
clone size: NA
D gene: NA
J gene: TRBJ2-7
V gene: TRBV15

CDR3 protein: CASSQDKTAQETQYF
CDR3 DNA: TGTGCCAGCAGCCAAGATAAAACAGCCCAAGAGACCCAGTACTTC
clone size: once
D gene: NA
J gene: TRBJ2-5
V gene: TRBV14

CDR3 protein: CASSSGGETQYF
CDR3 DNA: TGTGCCAGCAGCTCAGGGGGAGAGACCCAGTACTTC
clone size: NA
D gene: TRBD1
J gene: TRBJ2-5
V gene: TRBV7-9

CDR3 protein: CASSRHLTGELFF
CDR3 DNA: TGTGCCAGTAGTAGACACCTCACCGGGGAGCTGTTTTTT
clone size: NA
D gene: NA
J gene: TRBJ2-2
V gene: TRBV19

CDR3 protein: CASSAPLNRAGANVLTF
CDR3 DNA: TGTGCCAGCAGCGCCCCCCTAAACAGGGCTGGGGCCAACGTCCTGACTTTC
clone size: NA
D gene: NA
J gene: TRBJ2-6
V gene: TRBV9

CDR3 protein: CATYRPGGREKLFF
CDR3 DNA: TGTGCCACCTACAGACCGGGGGGGCGGGAAAAACTGTTTTTT
clone size: NA
D gene: NA
J gene: TRBJ1-4
V gene: TRBV28